A single sample is the source of the 25 T cell receptor beta chains below, sequenced in a study of blood T cells in healthy people across ages. A second PCR of roughly 7 to 11 cycles used a sample-barcoded 5' primer and a J-beta primer mix. TCRdb used MiXCR to reprocess the 5' RACE reads, holding one entry per CDR3 protein. The sample includes about 2 million distinct CDR3 sequences, approximately 50% of them seen just once. The sample taken for sequencing was blood. The receptors originated from a woman between 40 and 55 years old in good health.

This rearrangement joins TRBV5-1 to TRBJ1-1; perhaps TRBD1 as D (5 bases). Trimming left V 0 bases short and J 4 bases short, with 16 bases between. The CDR3 runs to 16 residues. The V gene's germline CDR1 is SGHRS and CDR2 YFSETQ. The CDR3 nucleotides are TGCGCCAGCAGCTTGGAGGCAGGGAGTGGCACCACTGAAGCTTTCTTT. Translating gives CASSLEAGSGTTEAFF.

The chain recombines TRBV6-1 with TRBJ2-7; D possibly corresponds to TRBD1 (5 bases). The length of the CDR3 is 14 residues. Trimming shortened V by 3 bases and J by 0 bases, and 9 bases separated the two germline ends. Germline-derived CDR1 and CDR2 are MNHNS and SASEGT. CDR3 in amino acids: CASSEVQGSYEQYF. Here the CDR3 DNA reads TGTGCCAGCAGTGAGGTCCAGGGCTCCTACGAGCAGTACTTC.

The chain is built from TRBV6-6 and TRBJ2-5; TRBD1 is a possible D gene (6 bases). Trimming took off 6 bases at V and 2 bases at J, with 10 bases between the two ends. The CDR3 loop spans 13 amino acids. Germline V gives CDR1 MNHNY, CDR2 SVGAGI (reference sequence). CDR3 DNA sequence: TGTGCCAGCAGCCACACAGGGCAAGAGACCCAGTACTTC. Encoded protein: CASSHTGQETQYF.

This chain uses TRBV5-1 with TRBJ2-1, with D possibly TRBD1 on 5 matching bases. The J call may be faulty, since TRBJ2-7 better matches the DNA end. The CDR3 is made up of 14 amino acids. In germline, CDR1 is SGHRS, CDR2 YFSETQ. The CDR3 DNA is TGCGCCAGTAAAGCAGGGTACACCTACAATGAGCAGTACTTC. Translated: CASKAGYTYNEQYF.

This chain uses TRBV6-1 with TRBJ1-5, with D perhaps TRBD1 (5 bases). Per the germline V gene, CDR1 is MNHNS and CDR2 is SASEGT. The V and J ends lost 7 bases and 0 bases respectively, with 25 bases between them. The CDR3 has 19 residues. The CDR3 coding sequence is TGTGCCAGCACCGAAGGGGCAGGGCCAATCTCCCCTAGCAATCAGCCCCAGCATTTT. Protein product: CASTEGAGPISPSNQPQHF.

The genes are TRBV28 and TRBJ2-7, with 9 bases that match TRBD1. The ends lost 6 bases at V and 9 bases at J; junction bases unmatched: 15. The CDR3 contains 15 residues. Germline V gene sequence: CDR1 MDHEN, CDR2 SYDVKM. The CDR3 reads CASRELGQGSPVQYF. CDR3 in DNA: TGTGCCAGCAGGGAACTCGGACAGGGGTCCCCAGTGCAGTACTTC.

The rearrangement links TRBV29-1 to TRBJ2-5; no definite D call. Trimming removed 0 bases from V and 2 bases from J, with 13 bases in between. The CDR3 is 15 amino acids. CDR1 is SQVTM, CDR2 ANQGSEA, per germline. The CDR3 loop is CSVEDLMPRQETQYF. CDR3 nucleotide sequence: TGCAGCGTTGAAGATCTTATGCCCAGACAAGAGACCCAGTACTTC.

This rearrangement joins TRBV6-2 or TRBV6-3 to TRBJ2-7; D might be TRBD1 (5 bases). Germline assignment: CDR1 MNHEY and CDR2 SVGEGT. V was clipped by 2 bases and J by 7 bases, with 12 bases between them. There are 13 residues in the CDR3. DNA for the CDR3: TGTGCCAGCAGTTACGTGCCAGGGATTGAGCAGTACTTC. Protein sequence: CASSYVPGIEQYF.

The chain joins TRBV7-2 to TRBJ2-4; TRBD1 might be the D (6 bases). Deletions cut 1 base from V and 10 bases from J, with 17 bases between. The germline gives CDR1 SGHTA, CDR2 FQGNSA. The CDR3 spans 15 residues. This CDR3 is CASSLVATGNRIQYF. The CDR3 region has the DNA TGTGCCAGCAGCTTAGTAGCGACAGGCAATAGGATTCAGTACTTC.

The rearrangement uses TRBV7-2 and TRBJ1-5; 7 bases fit TRBD1. J was trimmed by 2 bases and V by 3 bases; bases with no gene match: 4. This CDR3 region has 15 residues. Germline lookup yields CDR1 SGHTA and CDR2 FQGNSA. CDR3 DNA sequence: TGTGCCAGCAGCTTCCAGGGGGTGGGCAATCAGCCCCAGCATTTT. Translated: CASSFQGVGNQPQHF.

The chain uses TRBV7-9 and TRBJ2-5, with 8 bases identical to TRBD1. The CDR3 is made up of 15 amino acids. Germline CDR1 and CDR2: SEHNR and FQNEAQ (reference sequence). The junction had 12 bases not matched to a gene; V was cut back by 1 base and J by 11 bases. This CDR3 reads CASSLGQGAIEEQYF. DNA for the CDR3: TGTGCCAGCAGCTTAGGTCAGGGGGCGATTGAAGAGCAGTACTTC.

The sample holds a few counts of this clonotype. DNA of the CDR3: TGCGCCAGCAGCCCCCGGGACAAGGTCACCACAGATACGCAGTATTTT. Protein: CASSPRDKVTTDTQYF. This chain connects TRBV5-1 to TRBJ2-3, with D perhaps matching TRBD1 (6 bases). V lost 4 bases, J lost 2 bases, and 17 bases lay in between. CDR1 is SGHRS, CDR2 YFSETQ, per germline. CDR3 length: 16 residues.

This chain links TRBV5-6 with TRBJ1-1; D remains unclear. V was cut by 0 bases and J by 6 bases, with 3 bases left in between. This CDR3 comprises 11 residues. Germline CDR1 reads SGHDT; CDR2 reads YYEEEE. CDR3 DNA: TGTGCCAGCAGCTTGGCGGCTGAAGCTTTCTTT. Its protein is CASSLAAEAFF.

This clonotype has more than one count but fewer than ten. The V and J genes are TRBV29-1 and TRBJ1-2; no clear D gene. This CDR3 spans 13 amino acids. Germline V CDR1 and CDR2: SQVTM, ANQGSEA. The CDR3, as DNA: TGCACCGCGGCAGAAGGCCCGATGGGGGGCTACACCTTC. Amino acid sequence: CTAAEGPMGGYTF.

The J gene is TRBJ2-2, the V gene TRBV20-1; D is unresolved. The CDR3 covers 12 residues. Germline values: CDR1 DFQATT, CDR2 SNEGSKA (reference sequence). Trimming removed 0 bases at V and 11 bases at J, with 10 bases between. The CDR3 region is CSARDVRGELFF. The CDR3 DNA sequence: TGCAGTGCTAGAGACGTAAGAGGAGAGCTGTTTTTT.

The V gene is TRBV20-1, the J gene TRBJ2-3; D is ambiguous. V was shortened by 3 bases and J by 5 bases, with 12 bases between the two germline ends. The CDR3 totals 13 residues. Germline CDR1 and CDR2: DFQATT and SNEGSKA (reference sequence). This CDR3 is CSARRPAGDTQYF. CDR3 DNA: TGCAGTGCTAGGAGACCCGCCGGAGATACGCAGTATTTT.

This clonotype appeared once. The CDR3 sequence: CASIFRETGINYGYTF. In nucleotides, the CDR3 is TGTGCCAGCATATTTAGAGAGACAGGGATTAACTATGGCTACACCTTC. This chain uses TRBV25-1 with TRBJ1-2; 7 positions agree with TRBD1. Germline CDR1 and CDR2: MGHDK and SYGVNS. After removal of 7 bases from V and 1 base from J, the junction contained 12 bases not matched to a gene. The CDR3 loop spans 16 amino acids.

V usage is TRBV6-6 and J usage is TRBJ1-2; D remains ambiguous. The CDR3 is 13 amino acids. Germline assignment: CDR1 MNHNY and CDR2 SVGAGI (reference sequence). Trimming pared 6 bases from V and 0 bases from J, leaving 8 bases between. CDR3 in amino acids: CASRTITNYGYTF. The CDR3 DNA reads TGTGCCAGCAGAACTATCACTAACTATGGCTACACCTTC.

The gene calls are TRBV6-2 or TRBV6-3 and TRBJ1-5; 7 nucleotides line up with TRBD1. V gave up 5 bases and J gave up 9 bases; unmatched junction bases: 10. This CDR3 has 14 residues. Per the germline V gene, CDR1 is MNHEY and CDR2 is SVGEGT. CDR3 sequence: CASSLSTGSRPQHF. The DNA of the CDR3 is TGTGCCAGCAGTCTCTCGACAGGGTCCCGGCCCCAGCATTTT.

This rearrangement joins TRBV4-2 to TRBJ1-2, with 7 nucleotides matching TRBD1. Looked up from germline, CDR1 is LGHNA and CDR2 is YNFKEQ. The V and J ends lost 0 bases and 3 bases, in that order; junction bases with no gene match: 10. The CDR3 sequence is 17 residues long. In nucleotides, the CDR3 is TGTGCCAGCAGCCAAGATTGGGGAGGGGGCACTGACTATGGCTACACCTTC. It encodes CASSQDWGGGTDYGYTF.

This clonotype appeared a few times. The J gene is TRBJ2-7, the V gene TRBV2; 7 positions agree with TRBD2. V gave up 6 bases and J gave up 1 base; unmatched junction bases: 9. The CDR3 has 15 amino acids. The V gene's germline CDR1 is SNHLY and CDR2 FYNNEI. The CDR3 sequence is CASRWSGTGSYEQYF. The CDR3 DNA sequence: TGTGCCAGCAGATGGAGCGGGACGGGATCCTACGAGCAGTACTTC.

The chain uses TRBV20-1 and TRBJ2-3, with 8 bases that match TRBD2. The J segment lost 0 bases and the V segment lost 3 bases, leaving 11 bases of the junction unmatched. Germline lookup yields CDR1 DFQATT and CDR2 SNEGSKA (reference sequence). This CDR3 is 17 amino acids long. The CDR3 nucleotides are TGCAGTGCTAGCGGGGGGGGGAAAACTTCTAGCACAGATACGCAGTATTTT. Translation gives CSASGGGKTSSTDTQYF.

V and J are TRBV5-1 and TRBJ2-5; 13 nucleotides align to TRBD2. The J segment lost 11 bases and the V segment lost 3 bases, leaving 13 bases of the junction unmatched. The germline V gene encodes CDR1 SGHRS and CDR2 YFSETQ. The length of the CDR3 is 16 residues. CDR3 loop: CASSYTSGGASNEQYF. Here the CDR3 DNA reads TGCGCCAGCAGCTACACTAGCGGGGGGGCCTCGAATGAGCAGTACTTC.

This chain joins TRBV3-1 and TRBJ2-7; the match to TRBD2 covers 11 bases. The DNA end favors TRBJ2-5, so the J call may be wrong. The length of the CDR3 is 17 residues. Germline loops: CDR1 LGHDT, CDR2 YNNKEL (reference sequence). The CDR3 reads CASSQDSGGVRKKTQYF. The CDR3 DNA reads TGTGCCAGCAGCCAAGATAGCGGGGGGGTCCGCAAGAAGACCCAGTACTTC.

This clonotype was observed a few times. This rearrangement joins TRBV28 to TRBJ2-7; D unclear. Between the trimmed V and J ends, which lost 1 base and 5 bases, there was a span of 12 bases. The CDR3 runs to 14 residues. Germline lookup yields CDR1 MDHEN and CDR2 SYDVKM. The CDR3 reads CASSLSTDTHEQYF. The DNA of the CDR3 is TGTGCCAGCAGTTTATCCACGGATACACACGAGCAGTACTTC.